The present T cell receptor (beta chain) was sequenced within a study of CD8 T cells in Susac syndrome. This clonotype was seen only a few times. Negative isolation was used for CD8+ and CD4+ T cells and FACS enrichment for TEMRA cells. A quantity of about 0.5 to 1 ug RNA underwent reverse transcription using random hexamers. immunoSEQ multiplex PCR amplified TCR beta CDR3 across 54 Vbeta, 13 Jbeta. TCRdb reprocessed the immunoSEQ multiplex PCR reads with MiXCR, giving one entry per CDR3 protein. Of 250,000 to 350,000 distinct CDR3 sequences listed, just over 90% are singletons. Per the germline V gene, CDR1 is MNHNY and CDR2 is SVGAGI (reference sequence). The CDR3 is made up of 13 amino acids. After removal of 5 bases from V and 4 bases from J, the junction contained 4 bases not matched to a gene.

The sequencing input was CD4+ T cells from PBMCs. The chain employs TRBV6-6 and TRBJ1-2, with 7 bases lining up with TRBD1. The clonotype originates from a human donor with multiple sclerosis. The CDR3 sequence is CASSPGTVYGYTF. The CDR3 DNA sequence: TGTGCCAGCAGTCCAGGGACAGTCTATGGCTACACCTTC.